This record covers a single T cell receptor beta chain. Its antigen is not known. The data are from a study of radiotherapy plus CTLA-4 blockade in lung cancer. Study-wide context: Of all patients, approximately 18% responded objectively and approximately 30% showed disease control. Study-level results: Peripheral blood showed expansion of tumor-derived TCR clones after radiotherapy and ipilimumab.

In chemo-refractory metastatic non-small-cell lung cancer, patients got ipilimumab CTLA-4 blockade together with focal radiation. Repertoires were generated with immunoSEQ multiplex PCR, while TCRdb's copy carries only in-frame clones and drops some. The sample carries under 95,000 clones, about 84% recorded once. This CDR3 is built from 14 residues. Looked up from germline, CDR1 is SGHRS and CDR2 is YFSETQ. V dropped 2 bases and J dropped 10 bases, with 13 bases sitting between them. The chain combines TRBV5-1 with TRBJ1-6; tentative D call: TRBD1 (5 bases). The starting material was peripheral blood, obtained from a patient treated with radiotherapy plus ipilimumab. The TCR originated in a human donor with non-small cell lung cancer who had stable disease on radiotherapy plus ipilimumab. The CDR3 region has the DNA TGCGCCAGCAGCTTAAAGGGGACGGGCTCACCCCTCCACTTT. Protein sequence: CASSLKGTGSPLHF.